This is a list of T cell receptor beta chains from one sample in a study of T-cell reconstitution after alpha-beta-depleted transplantation in children. Via MiXCR, TCRdb re-called the PCR reads, giving one row per CDR3 protein. The sample lists some 830,000 distinct CDR3 sequences; approximately 15% were seen once. The sample in question was PBMCs, mostly from graft donor cells, obtained 360 days after TCRalphabeta/CD19-depleted stem cell transplant. The receptor source for this set is a male patient younger than 18 who had a stem cell transplant for acute lymphoblastic leukemia, so the T cells may come from the graft donor. Each CDR3 is given with its conserved first and last residue. The D gene is left open where the match is weak. Clone size is stated in some rows and not others, as once, few, many or a class when expanded.

j_call clone_size cdr3_length v_call d_call cdr3_aa cdr3_nt
TRBJ1-1 few 13 TRBV29-1 TRBD1 CSARTGSNTEAFF TGCAGCGCCAGGACAGGGTCGAACACTGAAGCTTTCTTT
TRBJ2-1 many 14 TRBV5-1 - CASSALSAYNEQFF TGCGCCAGCAGCGCGTTATCCGCCTACAATGAGCAGTTCTTC
TRBJ2-1 - 15 TRBV5-1 - CASRPSVRSHNEQFF TGCGCCAGCCGCCCTAGCGTAAGAAGCCACAATGAGCAGTTCTTC
TRBJ2-3 few 17 TRBV5-1 TRBD2 CASQSSGRVSGTDTQYF TGCGCCAGTCAGTCTAGCGGGAGAGTGAGTGGCACAGATACGCAGTATTTT
TRBJ1-2 - 15 TRBV3-1 - CASSQAYSGRYGYTF TGTGCCAGCAGCCAAGCCTACTCAGGGAGGTATGGCTACACCTTC
TRBJ2-3 - 15 TRBV18 TRBD1 CASSQRQGAADTQYF TGTGCCAGCTCACAAAGACAGGGGGCCGCAGATACGCAGTATTTT
TRBJ2-5 - 18 TRBV5-1 TRBD1 CASSLGPVETGLGETQYF TGCGCCAGCAGCTTGGGGCCGGTCGAGACAGGGTTGGGAGAGACCCAGTACTTC
TRBJ2-7 - 14 TRBV29-1 - CSVQGGDFSYEQYF TGCAGCGTCCAAGGGGGTGACTTTTCCTACGAGCAGTACTTC
TRBJ2-1 few 13 TRBV10-3 - CAISERAVNEQFF TGTGCCATCAGTGAGAGAGCGGTCAATGAGCAGTTCTTC
TRBJ1-1 - 13 TRBV29-1 TRBD1 CSVSGRGSYEAFF TGCAGCGTTTCAGGCAGGGGGTCTTATGAAGCTTTCTTT
TRBJ2-7 few 15 TRBV27 - CASSPSDPGYYEQYF TGTGCCAGCAGTCCATCCGACCCAGGCTACTACGAGCAGTACTTC
TRBJ1-5 - 14 TRBV29-1 - CSVSRDGTNQPQHF TGCAGCGTTTCTAGGGACGGCACCAATCAGCCCCAGCATTTT
TRBJ2-1 once 13 TRBV20-1 - CSARNRALNEQFF TGCAGTGCTAGGAATAGGGCGCTCAATGAGCAGTTCTTC
TRBJ2-3 few 16 TRBV20-1 - CSARDSASARTDTQYF TGCAGTGCTAGAGATTCGGCTAGCGCACGCACAGATACGCAGTATTTT
TRBJ2-7 many 12 TRBV18 - CASSPEGYEQYF TGCGCCAGCAGCCCCGAGGGATACGAGCAGTACTTC
TRBJ1-4 - 13 TRBV20-1 - CSAIPGQREKLFF TGCAGTGCTATACCGGGACAAAGGGAAAAACTGTTTTTT
TRBJ2-7 - 18 TRBV27 TRBD2 CASIGFGRAPGSAVEQYF TGTGCCAGCATAGGGTTCGGGAGGGCTCCAGGGAGTGCGGTCGAGCAGTACTTC
TRBJ2-1 - 17 TRBV7-9 TRBD2 CASSFRLAGEEYNEQFF TGTGCCAGCAGCTTCCGGCTAGCGGGAGAGGAATACAATGAGCAGTTCTTC
TRBJ1-4 - 16 TRBV5-1 TRBD1 CASSFGAGQGYEKLFF TGCGCCAGCAGCTTTGGGGCGGGACAGGGCTATGAAAAACTGTTTTTT
TRBJ2-7 - 15 TRBV7-9 TRBD1 CASSNLGTGPHEQYF TGTGCCAGCAGCAACTTGGGGACAGGGCCCCACGAGCAGTACTTC
TRBJ2-7 few 15 TRBV3-1 TRBD1 CASSPGTGSLYEQYF TGTGCCAGCAGCCCAGGGACAGGTTCCCTCTACGAGCAGTACTTC
TRBJ2-4 few 17 TRBV6-1 TRBD2 CASRMDTGGRAKNIQYF TGTGCCAGCAGAATGGACACGGGAGGGAGGGCCAAAAACATTCAGTACTTC
TRBJ1-6 few 15 TRBV5-1 - CASSFMGEINSPLHF TGCGCCAGCAGCTTCATGGGAGAGATAAATTCACCCCTCCACTTT
TRBJ2-1 - 15 TRBV12-5 TRBD2 CASGELAGGKDEQFF TGTGCTAGTGGCGAACTAGCGGGAGGAAAGGATGAGCAGTTCTTC
TRBJ2-1 - 16 TRBV12-3/TRBV12-4 TRBD2 CASSAGAGRGKNEQFF TGTGCCAGCAGCGCGGGAGCGGGGAGAGGGAAGAATGAGCAGTTCTTC
TRBJ2-7 few 16 TRBV5-1 TRBD2 CASSLTASGSDYEQYF TGCGCCAGCAGCTTGACCGCTAGCGGGAGCGACTACGAGCAGTACTTC
TRBJ2-7 - 15 TRBV11-2 - CASRTIRQSSYEQYF TGTGCCAGCAGGACGATTAGACAGAGCTCCTACGAGCAGTACTTC
TRBJ1-2 - 14 TRBV12-3/TRBV12-4 TRBD1 CASITDRGNYGYTF TGTGCCAGCATTACTGACAGGGGGAACTATGGCTACACCTTC
TRBJ2-7 - 12 TRBV4-1 - CASSQDAHEQYF TGCGCCAGCAGCCAAGATGCCCACGAGCAGTACTTC
TRBJ2-7 few 16 TRBV15 TRBD2 CATIIPSAGGEYEQYF TGTGCCACCATCATCCCTTCGGCGGGAGGAGAGTACGAGCAGTACTTC
TRBJ2-2 - 15 TRBV7-9 - CASSLAVGVTGELFF TGTGCCAGCAGCTTAGCGGTGGGAGTAACCGGGGAGCTGTTTTTT
TRBJ2-7 - 13 TRBV6-2/TRBV6-3 - CASRRGSFYEQYF TGTGCCAGCAGGAGGGGTTCTTTCTACGAGCAGTACTTC
TRBJ2-7 few 15 TRBV10-3 TRBD1 CAISEAGTGAYEQYF TGTGCCATCAGTGAGGCGGGGACAGGGGCCTACGAGCAGTACTTC
TRBJ2-7 few 12 TRBV7-6 - CASSLGIGEQYF TGTGCCAGCAGCTTAGGAATCGGCGAGCAGTACTTC
TRBJ2-5 - 14 TRBV12-3/TRBV12-4 - CASSPRQISETQYF TGTGCCAGCAGTCCGCGACAAATAAGCGAGACCCAGTACTTC
TRBJ2-4 many 12 TRBV7-2 - CASSFGGNIQYF TGTGCCAGCAGCTTTGGGGGGAACATTCAGTACTTC
TRBJ2-7 many 15 TRBV12-3/TRBV12-4 - CASSLHKGGDYEQYF TGTGCCAGCAGTTTACATAAAGGGGGGGATTACGAGCAGTACTTC